This T cell receptor (beta chain) derives from a study of control samples from healthy donors and cancer patients. The CDR3 is made up of 16 amino acids. Trimming removed 0 bases at V and 1 base at J, with 11 bases between. Germline CDR1 reads SGDLS; CDR2 reads YYNGEE. Here immunoSEQ multiplex PCR was the method, and the copy in TCRdb shows in-frame clones only, minus some. This sample yields 160,000 or so clones, of which roughly 94% are seen a single time; under 8.5% belongs to the top ten. Sequenced sample: blood. The sequence derives from a woman aged 40 to 50 in good health. The chain links TRBV9 to TRBJ1-3; D call uncertain. The CDR3 nucleotides are TGTGCCAGCAGCGTAGTTTGGGAACCATCTGGAAACACCATATATTTT. It codes for CASSVVWEPSGNTIYF.